This passage covers 18 T cell receptor beta chains from one sample sequenced in a study of cytomegalovirus exposure and HLA in healthy donors. PCR employed 60 Vbeta and 13 Jbeta primers. Measured with immunoSEQ multiplex PCR; TCRdb has only the in-frame clones, and not every one. The sample lists about 89,000 clones; less than 80% were seen once. The sequenced material came from PBMCs. The source of these receptors is a male donor in good health and CMV-seronegative.

The J gene is TRBJ2-3, the V gene TRBV18; 11 bases align to TRBD1. CDR3 length equals 15 residues. V trimming: 3 bases; J trimming: 5 bases; junction bases outside the gene matches: 4. Germline V gene data show CDR1 as KGHSH and CDR2 as LQKENI. As DNA, the CDR3 is TGTGCCAGCTCACCCGGGACAGGGGGTGGAGATACGCAGTATTTT. Its translation: CASSPGTGGGDTQYF.

The V call is TRBV30, the J call TRBJ1-5; D is unclear. Trimming removed 2 bases at V and 7 bases at J, with 12 bases between. Germline assignment: CDR1 GTSNPN and CDR2 SVGIG (reference sequence). The CDR3 runs to 13 residues. CDR3 nucleotides: TGTGCCTGGAGTACCGGGATTGGACAGCCCCAGCATTTT. Protein product: CAWSTGIGQPQHF.

The chain recombines TRBV5-1 with TRBJ2-1; TRBD1 matches 7 bases. The CDR3 spans 19 residues. Unmatched junction bases numbered 12, after V lost 0 bases and J lost 0 bases. Germline V CDR1 and CDR2: SGHRS, YFSETQ. In DNA form, the CDR3 reads TGCGCCAGCAGCTTGGCCGCCAGGGGGTTCCGAGACTCCTACAATGAGCAGTTCTTC. Translating gives CASSLAARGFRDSYNEQFF.

V usage is TRBV28 and J usage is TRBJ2-2, with 8 nucleotides matching TRBD1. This CDR3 has 16 amino acids. V gave up 5 bases and J gave up 3 bases; unmatched junction bases: 8. The germline V gene has CDR1 MDHEN and CDR2 SYDVKM. The CDR3 nucleotides are TGTGCCAGCAGTCACAGGGGGGCGTCGGACACCGGGGAGCTGTTTTTT. Encoded protein: CASSHRGASDTGELFF.

J is TRBJ1-4 and V is TRBV18; 8 bases are a match to TRBD1. Per the germline V gene, CDR1 is KGHSH and CDR2 is LQKENI. CDR3 size: 18 residues. V shed 0 bases and J 8 bases; nucleotides not matched to a gene: 14. CDR3 residues: CASSPPYQGARSREKLFF. The CDR3 bases are TGTGCCAGCTCACCACCGTACCAGGGGGCGCGGTCTCGGGAAAAACTGTTTTTT.

The chain joins TRBV9 to TRBJ1-1, with D tentatively TRBD1 (6 bases). This CDR3 contains 17 residues. The germline V gene has CDR1 SGDLS and CDR2 YYNGEE. Deletions cut 0 bases from V and 0 bases from J, with 15 bases between. The DNA for the CDR3 is TGTGCCAGCAGCGTAGAACAGGGCTACGATCTGAACACTGAAGCTTTCTTT. It specifies CASSVEQGYDLNTEAFF.

The CDR3 loop reads CASSSQTDGYTF. The CDR3, as DNA: TGTGCCAGCAGCTCACAGACGGATGGCTACACCTTC. The genes are TRBV7-9 and TRBJ1-2; D call uncertain. This CDR3 comprises 12 residues. The germline V gene encodes CDR1 SEHNR and CDR2 FQNEAQ (reference sequence). Trimming took 4 bases from V and 6 from J, leaving 9 bases between them.

Of note for this clone: At one boundary the junction diverges from the germline segment, which might be a read error. The chain employs TRBV7-9 and TRBJ1-4; D not resolved. This CDR3 is built from 12 residues. Germline V gene data show CDR1 as SEHNR and CDR2 as FQNEAQ (reference sequence). The CDR3 loop reads CSSSHVLEKLFF. CDR3 sequence (DNA): TGTTCCAGCAGCCACGTTCTAGAAAAACTGTTTTTT.

This chain uses TRBV27 with TRBJ1-2; 10 bases match TRBD1. The CDR3 extends over 15 amino acids. The ends lost 7 bases at V and 5 bases at J; junction bases unmatched: 10. Germline values: CDR1 MNHEY, CDR2 SMNVEV (reference sequence). The CDR3 is CASTRTGGIAYGYTF. In nucleotides, the CDR3 is TGTGCCAGCACCCGGACAGGGGGTATTGCGTATGGCTACACCTTC.

This chain connects TRBV7-9 to TRBJ1-4; 7 bases map to TRBD1. V trimming: 5 bases; J trimming: 8 bases; junction bases outside the gene matches: 2. The V gene's germline CDR1 is SEHNR and CDR2 FQNEAQ (reference sequence). The CDR3 is 12 residues long. This chain's CDR3 is CASSRGQEKLFF. In nucleotides, the CDR3 is TGTGCCAGCAGCCGGGGACAGGAAAAACTGTTTTTT.

This clone was seen a few times. The chain recombines TRBV28 with TRBJ1-6, with 8 bases aligning to TRBD1. The junction had 8 bases not matched to a gene; V was cut back by 11 bases and J by 8 bases. CDR1 MDHEN and CDR2 SYDVKM come from the germline V gene. The CDR3 sequence is 13 residues long. CDR3 loop: CAAMDRVYSPLHF. In DNA, the CDR3 is TGTGCCGCCATGGACAGGGTTTATTCACCCCTCCACTTT.

The chain combines TRBV28 with TRBJ2-7, with D uncertain. V was clipped by 2 bases and J by 3 bases, with 5 bases between them. The germline CDR1 and CDR2 sequences are MDHEN and SYDVKM. The CDR3 loop spans 12 amino acids. The CDR3 bases are TGTGCCAGCAGTTTAAGCCTCTACGAGCAGTACTTC. This gives the protein CASSLSLYEQYF.

V usage is TRBV7-9 and J usage is TRBJ1-4, with a weak D call TRBD1 (6 bases). This CDR3 spans 14 amino acids. The V gene's germline CDR1 is SEHNR and CDR2 FQNEAQ (reference sequence). The V end lost 10 bases, the J end lost 4 bases, and 16 bases lay between the germline ends. DNA of the CDR3: TGTGCCACCGCAAGGGACACCATTAATGAAAAACTGTTTTTT. Translated, it gives CATARDTINEKLFF. Combining the CDR3 with reference TRBV7-9 and TRBJ1-4 gives the whole variable domain DTGVSQNPRHKITKRGQNVTFRCDPISEHNRLYWYRQTLGQGPEFLTYFQNEAQLEKSRLLSDRFSAERPKGSFSTLEIQRTEQGDSAMYLCATARDTINEKLFFGSGTQLSVL.

The J gene is TRBJ1-3, the V gene TRBV11-2; D is unresolved. Trimming stripped 9 bases from V and 4 bases from J, with 16 bases between. Germline V lookup: CDR1 SGHAT, CDR2 FQNNGV. The CDR3 spans 14 residues. This CDR3 is CASKSRPYGNTIYF. The CDR3 coding sequence is TGTGCCAGTAAGTCGAGGCCTTACGGAAACACCATATATTTT.

The chain recombines TRBV5-1 with TRBJ2-6, with a possible D match to TRBD1 (5 bases). The V end was cut by 0 bases, the J end by 0 bases, with 10 bases between. CDR3 size: 17 residues. Germline V gene lookup returns CDR1 SGHRS and CDR2 YFSETQ. The CDR3 reads CASSLEARVSGANVLTF. As DNA, the CDR3 is TGCGCCAGCAGCTTGGAAGCCAGGGTCTCTGGGGCCAACGTCCTGACTTTC.

This clone has just a few counts. The chain has TRBV19 and TRBJ2-7; tentative D call: TRBD1 (6 bases). This CDR3 region has 13 residues. Trimming removed 5 bases from V and 1 base from J, with 9 bases in between. Germline loops: CDR1 LNHDA, CDR2 SQIVND (reference sequence). The CDR3 DNA follows: TGTGCCAGTAGTTTGGACAGTTCCTACGAGCAGTACTTC. As protein: CASSLDSSYEQYF.

CDR3 sequence (DNA): TGTGCCAGCAGAACAGACAGGGGAGCCTCACCCCTCCACTTT. Protein: CASRTDRGASPLHF. The J gene is TRBJ1-6, the V gene TRBV2; 8 bases fit TRBD1. Germline CDR1 reads SNHLY; CDR2 reads FYNNEI. The CDR3 is 14 residues long. The J segment lost 10 bases and the V segment lost 6 bases, leaving 8 bases of the junction unmatched.

This clone has more than one count but fewer than ten. The chain carries TRBV5-1 and TRBJ2-3; D is perhaps TRBD2 (5 bases). The CDR3 loop spans 15 amino acids. In germline, CDR1 is SGHRS, CDR2 YFSETQ. Trimming shortened V by 6 bases and J by 0 bases, and 14 bases separated the two germline ends. CDR3 nucleotides: TGCGCCAGCACTCCGCGGGTAGCGAGCACAGATACGCAGTATTTT. This codes for CASTPRVASTDTQYF.